The next 24 T cell receptor beta chains were all read from a single sample in a study of shared clonotypes between healthy human individuals. The method was immunoSEQ multiplex PCR; TCRdb's version includes in-frame clones alone and lacks a portion of them. The data contain about a million clones, 77% of them singletons. Sequences were obtained from memory CD4+ T cells from PBMCs. Subset described: CD45RA-negative fraction. The receptor source for this set is a young man in good health. Some clones in this sample may be carry-over from other donors' samples.

The rearrangement uses TRBV5-1 and TRBJ1-1; a weak D match, TRBD1 (5 bases). Germline V gene lookup returns CDR1 SGHRS and CDR2 YFSETQ. The CDR3 contains 13 residues. V lost 6 bases and J lost 1, with 10 bases in between. The CDR3 bases are TGCGCCAGCATCGGCGGGGGGAACACTGAAGCTTTCTTT. Protein sequence: CASIGGGNTEAFF.

The chain carries TRBV7-2 and TRBJ2-5; D is uncertain. V was pared by 0 bases and J by 1 base, with 9 bases between. The CDR3 extends over 15 amino acids. The V gene's germline CDR1 is SGHTA and CDR2 FQGNSA. As DNA, the CDR3 is TGTGCCAGCAGCTTAGCGACCGACTTCCAAGAGACCCAGTACTTC. Protein sequence: CASSLATDFQETQYF.

Details on this clone: One junction end does not reproduce the germline sequence, and a read error may be involved. The chain carries TRBV28 and TRBJ2-1, with TRBD2 matching over 12 bases. The CDR3 contains 15 residues. Per germline, CDR1 MDHEN and CDR2 SYDVKM. CDR3 sequence (DNA): TGTGCCAGCAGTCGAGGACTAGCGGGAAGTCCGCATCAACTCTTC. It specifies CASSRGLAGSPHQLF.

This chain connects TRBV9 to TRBJ1-3; D not certain. Germline CDR1 is SGDLS and CDR2 is YYNGEE. Trimming took 0 bases from V and 0 from J, leaving 13 bases between them. The CDR3 is made up of 17 amino acids. CDR3 sequence (DNA): TGTGCCAGCAGCGTAGGGTCCACACCGAGCTCTGGAAACACCATATATTTT. It codes for CASSVGSTPSSGNTIYF.

V usage is TRBV7-9 and J usage is TRBJ2-7, with D tentatively TRBD1 or TRBD2 (5 bases each). Between the trimmed V and J ends, which lost 1 base and 5 bases, there was a span of 12 bases. Germline loops: CDR1 SEHNR, CDR2 FQNEAQ (reference sequence). This CDR3 is built from 14 residues. CDR3 loop: CASSLVAGSNEQYF. Here the CDR3 DNA reads TGTGCCAGCAGCTTAGTCGCAGGGAGCAACGAGCAGTACTTC.

This clone was picked up a small number of times. The J gene is TRBJ1-5, the V gene TRBV25-1; 7 bases are shared with TRBD1. J lost 7 bases, V lost 3 bases, and 9 bases had no gene match. Germline CDR1 MGHDK, CDR2 SYGVNS. The CDR3 totals 15 residues. The CDR3: CASSDPTTGDQPQHF. Written as DNA, the CDR3 is TGTGCCAGCAGTGACCCCACTACAGGGGACCAGCCCCAGCATTTT.

As regards this clone: The same CDR3 can be traced to other DNA sequences in this sample. The chain has TRBV6-5 and TRBJ2-3; unclear D gene. Germline CDR1 MNHEY, CDR2 SVGAGI. The CDR3 contains 11 residues. Trimming shortened V by 6 bases and J by 6 bases, and 7 bases separated the two germline ends. In DNA, the CDR3 is TGTGCCAGCAGCGTGGGGGATACGCAGTATTTT. Protein sequence: CASSVGDTQYF.

The table lists this clone with many counts. The chain has TRBV27 and TRBJ1-4; a weak D match, TRBD1 (5 bases). This CDR3 contains 15 residues. Germline V gene data show CDR1 as MNHEY and CDR2 as SMNVEV (reference sequence). The V end was cut by 6 bases, the J end by 6 bases, with 17 bases between. CDR3 coding DNA: TGTGCCAGCAGCTGGGGTGGGGCAGATGATGAAAAACTGTTTTTT. This encodes CASSWGGADDEKLFF. Variable domain in full (rest from reference TRBV27 and TRBJ1-4): EAQVTQNPRYLITVTGKKLTVTCSQNMNHEYMSWYRQDPGLGLRQIYYSMNVEVTDKGDVPEGYKVSRKEKRNFPLILESPSPNQTSLYFCASSWGGADDEKLFFGSGTQLSVL.

The CDR3 sequence: CASSSQPGQTNTEAFF. CDR3 sequence (DNA): TGCGCCAGCAGCTCCCAGCCGGGACAAACGAACACTGAAGCTTTCTTT. V gene TRBV5-1 combines with J gene TRBJ1-1, with D perhaps TRBD1 (6 bases). The germline V gene encodes CDR1 SGHRS and CDR2 YFSETQ. This CDR3 spans 16 amino acids. Trimming pared 3 bases from V and 1 base from J, leaving 16 bases between.

J is TRBJ2-3 and V is TRBV11-2; D is perhaps TRBD1 (6 bases). The V end lost 4 bases, the J end lost 1 base, and 15 bases lay between the germline ends. CDR3 length equals 16 residues. Germline CDR1 SGHAT, CDR2 FQNNGV. The CDR3 DNA reads as TGTGCCAGCAGCTCCCCCCCGGGACACCGCACAGATACGCAGTATTTT. It is translated as CASSSPPGHRTDTQYF.

V gene TRBV11-2 combines with J gene TRBJ2-7; perhaps D is TRBD1 or TRBD2 (5 bases each). V was pared by 1 base and J by 3 bases, with 13 bases between. The CDR3 is 15 amino acids. CDR1 SGHAT and CDR2 FQNNGV come from the germline V gene. CDR3 sequence (DNA): TGTGCCAGCAGCTTAGCCCGGGACGCCCTCTACGAGCAGTACTTC. Amino acids: CASSLARDALYEQYF.

This clone was seen just once. The V call is TRBV18, the J call TRBJ1-5, with 8 bases fitting TRBD1. CDR1 and CDR2 from the germline V gene are KGHSH and LQKENI. The V gene end was trimmed by 4 bases and the J gene end by 10 bases; junction bases not matched to a gene: 9. The CDR3 loop spans 14 amino acids. In nucleotides, the CDR3 is TGTGCCAGCTCACGGGGTGGGACAGGCGACCCCCAGCATTTT. It translates to CASSRGGTGDPQHF.

This clone was seen at least ten times. The genes are TRBV7-2 and TRBJ2-1; 12 nucleotides agree with TRBD2. Germline lookup yields CDR1 SGHTA and CDR2 FQGNSA. The CDR3 runs 16 residues. After removal of 2 bases from V and 8 bases from J, the junction contained 7 bases not matched to a gene. The CDR3, as DNA: TGTGCCAGCAGCTTATACGTACTAGCGGGGGGCGATGAGCAGTTCTTC. Translating it yields CASSLYVLAGGDEQFF.

This clone has only a few counts. The chain carries TRBV28 and TRBJ2-7; TRBD2 aligns across 7 bases. The CDR3 length is 14 residues. Trimming at V came to 7 bases and at J to 2 bases, leaving 8 bases not matched to a gene. From germline, CDR1 is MDHEN and CDR2 SYDVKM. In DNA, the CDR3 is TGTGCCAGCATCACCGGGACTACCACCTACGAGCAGTACTTC. Protein product: CASITGTTTYEQYF.

The V gene is TRBV28, the J gene TRBJ1-1; D call uncertain. V gave up 5 bases and J gave up 9 bases, with 19 bases separating them. CDR1 and CDR2 (germline): MDHEN, SYDVKM. This CDR3 comprises 14 residues. CDR3 amino acids: CASSPSGMIRQAFF. The CDR3 DNA follows: TGTGCCAGCAGTCCATCCGGGATGATAAGACAAGCTTTCTTT.

The chain joins TRBV7-3 to TRBJ2-2; D might be TRBD1 (6 bases). There are 13 residues in the CDR3. With 5 bases removed from V and 4 bases from J, the gap between germline ends came to 8 bases. Per germline, CDR1 SGHTA and CDR2 FQGTGA. Here the CDR3 reads CASSGTPTGELFF. The CDR3 bases are TGTGCCAGCAGCGGGACACCCACCGGGGAGCTGTTTTTT.

This chain connects TRBV5-1 to TRBJ1-3; D remains unclear. Germline V CDR1 and CDR2: SGHRS, YFSETQ. CDR3 size: 15 residues. Trimming cost V 2 bases and J 0 bases, with 9 bases left between them. The CDR3 is CASSFSADSGNTIYF. The CDR3 DNA is TGCGCCAGCAGCTTCTCGGCCGACTCTGGAAACACCATATATTTT.

In its sample, this clone was seen once. The chain carries TRBV13 and TRBJ1-1; D remains ambiguous. There are 14 residues in the CDR3. The V and J ends lost 0 bases and 8 bases respectively, with 13 bases between them. CDR1 is PRHDT, CDR2 FYEKMQ, per germline (reference sequence). Here the CDR3 DNA reads TGTGCCAGCAGCTTAGGCGGGCGGACTCGCGAAGCTTTCTTT. Amino acids: CASSLGGRTREAFF.

J is TRBJ2-5 and V is TRBV30; TRBD2 aligns across 7 bases. The trim removed 4 bases at V and 4 bases at J, leaving 6 bases unmatched. Per germline, CDR1 GTSNPN and CDR2 SVGIG (reference sequence). The CDR3 is 13 residues long. The CDR3 DNA is TGTGCCTGGAAAGGTGGGGGGGGAGAGACCCAGTACTTC. Residues: CAWKGGGGETQYF. The variable domain in full, with the rest retrieved from reference TRBV30 and TRBJ2-5, is SQTIHQWPATLVQPVGSPLSLECTVEGTSNPNLYWYRQAAGRGLQLLFYSVGIGQISSEVPQNLSASRPQDRQFILSSKKLLLSDSGFYLCAWKGGGGETQYFGPGTRLLVL.

Regarding this clone: An end of the junction does not agree with germline; a read error may underlie this. The J gene is TRBJ2-1, the V gene TRBV7-2; possibly TRBD2 for D (5 bases). CDR1 is SGHTA and CDR2 is FQGNSA in the germline V gene. The CDR3 loop spans 14 amino acids. The CDR3 nucleotides are TGTGCCAGCAGCTTAGTAGAGGGAGTAAAAGAGCAATTCTTC. This gives the protein CASSLVEGVKEQFF.

This chain joins TRBV21-1 and TRBJ2-1; the table's D call TRBD2 went unverified against the DNA. TRBV21-1 is marked as a pseudogene. This CDR3 is built from 20 residues. The CDR3 here is CASGAPLEGCSAGSYNEQFF. In DNA, the CDR3 is TGTGCCAGCGGTGCCCCTCTGGAGGGTTGTAGTGCTGGTTCCTACAATGAGCAGTTCTTC.

The V gene is TRBV7-9, the J gene TRBJ1-2, with 8 nucleotides matching TRBD1. The CDR3 covers 17 residues. V gave up 1 base and J gave up 5 bases; unmatched junction bases: 12. Germline V gene sequence: CDR1 SEHNR, CDR2 FQNEAQ (reference sequence). CDR3 coding DNA: TGTGCCAGCAGCTTAGGGACAGGGAATATCGTAGAGTATGGCTACACCTTC. The encoded protein is CASSLGTGNIVEYGYTF.

The rearrangement joins TRBV29-1 to TRBJ2-7; no clear D. V gave up 1 base and J gave up 0 bases, with 10 bases separating them. CDR1 SQVTM and CDR2 ANQGSEA come from the germline V gene. This CDR3 is built from 14 residues. In nucleotides, the CDR3 is TGCAGCGTTGAAGGCCCGGAGAGCTCCTACGAGCAGTACTTC. It yields the protein CSVEGPESSYEQYF.

DNA of the CDR3: TGCGCCAGCAGCTCGACAGGGACTCATGGCTACACCTTC. It specifies CASSSTGTHGYTF. The chain uses TRBV5-1 and TRBJ1-2; 7 nucleotides match TRBD1. J lost 6 bases, V lost 3 bases, and 5 bases had no gene match. The CDR3 is 13 residues long. Germline lookup yields CDR1 SGHRS and CDR2 YFSETQ.